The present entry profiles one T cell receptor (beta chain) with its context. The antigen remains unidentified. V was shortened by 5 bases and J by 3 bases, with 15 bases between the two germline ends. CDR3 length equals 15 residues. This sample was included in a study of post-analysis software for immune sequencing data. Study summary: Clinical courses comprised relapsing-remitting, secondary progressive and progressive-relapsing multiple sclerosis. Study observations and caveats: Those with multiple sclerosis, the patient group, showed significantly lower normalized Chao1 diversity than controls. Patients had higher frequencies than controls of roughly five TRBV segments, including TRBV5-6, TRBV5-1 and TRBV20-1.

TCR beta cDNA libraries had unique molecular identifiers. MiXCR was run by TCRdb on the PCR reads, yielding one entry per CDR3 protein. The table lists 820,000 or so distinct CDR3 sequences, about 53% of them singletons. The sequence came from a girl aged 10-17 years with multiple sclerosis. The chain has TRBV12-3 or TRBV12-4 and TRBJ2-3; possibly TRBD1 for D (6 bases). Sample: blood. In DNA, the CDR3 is TGTGCCAGCAGTAGGGCCAGGGGAAGGACAGATACGCAGTATTTT. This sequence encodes CASSRARGRTDTQYF.